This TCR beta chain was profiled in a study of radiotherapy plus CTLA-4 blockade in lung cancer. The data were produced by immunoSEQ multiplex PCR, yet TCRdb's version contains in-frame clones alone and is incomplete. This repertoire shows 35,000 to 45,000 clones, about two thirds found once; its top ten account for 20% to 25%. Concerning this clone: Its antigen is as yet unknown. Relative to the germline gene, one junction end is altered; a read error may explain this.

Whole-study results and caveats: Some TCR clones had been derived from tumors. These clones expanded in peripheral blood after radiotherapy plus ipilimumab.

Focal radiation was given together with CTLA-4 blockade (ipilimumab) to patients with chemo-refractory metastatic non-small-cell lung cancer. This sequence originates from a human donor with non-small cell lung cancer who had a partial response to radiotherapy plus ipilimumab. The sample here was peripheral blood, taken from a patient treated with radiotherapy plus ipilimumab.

Written as DNA, the CDR3 is TGTGCTAGCAGCTTTCAACAGAACACTGAAGCTTTCTTT. Amino acids: CASSFQQNTEAFF. The J gene is TRBJ1-1, the V gene TRBV7-7; D ambiguous. The CDR3 runs to 13 residues. Germline V gene data show CDR1 as SSHAT and CDR2 as FNYEAQ (reference sequence).